What follows is one T cell receptor beta chain and its context. Libraries were prepared by immunoSEQ multiplex PCR; TCRdb keeps only in-frame clonotypes and omits some of them. This sample carries around 25,000 clones, roughly nine tenths of them seen once, and the ten largest clones take 7.5% to 8%. The data are from a study of blood T cell repertoires in COVID-19. The CDR3 runs to 13 residues. Germline V gene data show CDR1 as LNHNV and CDR2 as YYDKDF (reference sequence). The V and J ends lost 0 bases and 6 bases respectively, with 8 bases between them. The rearrangement uses TRBV15 and TRBJ1-1; D ambiguous. Sequenced: peripheral blood. This TCR derives from a human donor in a cohort sampled during active COVID-19. DNA of the CDR3: TGTGCCACCAGCAGAGAACCGGTGGCTGAAGCTTTCTTT. It encodes CATSREPVAEAFF.